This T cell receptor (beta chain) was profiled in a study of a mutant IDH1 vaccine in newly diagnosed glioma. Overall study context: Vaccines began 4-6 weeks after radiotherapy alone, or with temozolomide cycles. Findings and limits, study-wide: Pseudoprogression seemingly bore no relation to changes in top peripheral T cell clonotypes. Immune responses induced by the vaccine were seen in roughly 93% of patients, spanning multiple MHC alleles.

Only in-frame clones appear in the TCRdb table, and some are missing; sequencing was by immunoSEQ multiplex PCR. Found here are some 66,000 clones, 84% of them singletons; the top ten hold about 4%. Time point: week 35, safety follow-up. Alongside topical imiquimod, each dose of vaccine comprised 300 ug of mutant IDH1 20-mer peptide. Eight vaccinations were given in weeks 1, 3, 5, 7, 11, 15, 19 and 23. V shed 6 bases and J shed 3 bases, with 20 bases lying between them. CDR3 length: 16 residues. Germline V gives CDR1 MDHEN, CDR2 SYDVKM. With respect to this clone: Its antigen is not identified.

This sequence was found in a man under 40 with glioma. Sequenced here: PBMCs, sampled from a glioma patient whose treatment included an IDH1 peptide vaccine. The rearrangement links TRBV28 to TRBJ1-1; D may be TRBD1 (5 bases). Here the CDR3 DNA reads TGTGCCAGCAGAATAACCGCGGGGGGGTTTGACACTGAAGCTTTCTTT. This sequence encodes CASRITAGGFDTEAFF.